The 19 T cell receptor beta chains in this list originate from one sample, sequenced in a study of PD-L1 blockade in urothelial cancer. Sequencing used immunoSEQ multiplex PCR; TCRdb keeps in-frame clones, though not all of them. Among roughly 130,000 clones listed, 84% were seen once. Time point noted: pretreatment peripheral blood. Sequenced here: PBMCs, sampled around atezolizumab (anti-PD-L1) treatment. These receptor sequences come from a man aged 50-59 years with urothelial cancer.

The V gene is TRBV18, the J gene TRBJ2-7; TRBD1 agrees at 7 bases. V gave up 4 bases and J gave up 2 bases; unmatched junction bases: 8. The CDR3 is made up of 15 amino acids. Germline CDR1 KGHSH, CDR2 LQKENI. The CDR3 is CASSLVTGTAYEQYF. Written as DNA, the CDR3 is TGTGCCAGCTCACTAGTTACCGGGACAGCCTACGAGCAGTACTTC.

The chain employs TRBV5-1 and TRBJ1-1, with 7 bases identical to TRBD1. Per germline, CDR1 SGHRS and CDR2 YFSETQ. With 4 bases clipped from V and 7 bases from J, the junction kept 4 bases outside the gene matches. The CDR3 contains 12 residues. CDR3 DNA: TGCGCCAGCAGCATAAGGGACAGTGAAGCTTTCTTT. This encodes CASSIRDSEAFF. The full variable domain, completed using reference TRBV5-1 and TRBJ1-1, is KAGVTQTPRYLIKTRGQQVTLSCSPISGHRSVSWYQQTPGQGLQFLFEYFSETQRNKGNFPGRFSGRQFSNSRSEMNVSTLELGDSALYLCASSIRDSEAFFGQGTRLTVV.

The chain joins TRBV4-1 to TRBJ2-3; D perhaps matches TRBD2 (7 bases). Germline loops: CDR1 MGHRA, CDR2 YSYEKL. Trimming took 1 base from V and 6 from J, leaving 11 bases between them. The CDR3 is 14 residues long. For the CDR3, the DNA is TGCGCCAGCAGCCAAGGGGGGGGGCCGGATACGCAGTATTTT. Its translation is CASSQGGGPDTQYF.

The CDR3 spells CASSLSPGSETQYF. The CDR3 nucleotides read TGTGCCAGCAGCTTAAGTCCAGGCTCAGAGACCCAGTACTTC. The V and J genes are TRBV7-3 and TRBJ2-5; D remains ambiguous. The CDR3 has 14 residues. V was shortened by 1 base and J by 4 bases, with 10 bases between the two germline ends. Germline V gives CDR1 SGHTA, CDR2 FQGTGA.

V and J are TRBV30 and TRBJ1-4; D not certain. The CDR3 covers 15 residues. CDR1 and CDR2 from the germline V gene are GTSNPN and SVGIG (reference sequence). V lost 0 bases, J lost 6 bases, and 14 bases lay in between. This CDR3 reads CAWSVASPTDEKLFF. In DNA, the CDR3 is TGTGCCTGGAGTGTAGCGAGCCCCACGGATGAAAAACTGTTTTTT.

This clone was counted only a few times. This chain uses TRBV14 with TRBJ1-6, with 9 bases fitting TRBD1. The V and J ends lost 4 bases and 7 bases, in that order; junction bases with no gene match: 2. The CDR3 is made up of 14 amino acids. CDR1 SGHDN and CDR2 FVKESK come from the germline V gene. The CDR3 DNA follows: TGTGCCAGCAGCCCAGGACAGGGGAATTCACCCCTCCACTTT. It encodes CASSPGQGNSPLHF.

The J gene is TRBJ1-2, the V gene TRBV28, with 9 positions matching TRBD1. Germline V gene lookup returns CDR1 MDHEN and CDR2 SYDVKM. V was clipped by 6 bases and J by 8 bases; unmatched bases: 10. This CDR3 has 14 residues. The CDR3 DNA sequence: TGTGCCAGCAGGTGGACAGGGGCCACTCGGGGCTACACCTTC. Its protein is CASRWTGATRGYTF.

The chain combines TRBV29-1 with TRBJ1-2, with D hard to call. The ends were cut back, 6 bases at V and 4 bases at J, with 12 bases in the middle. From germline, CDR1 is SQVTM and CDR2 ANQGSEA. The CDR3 runs 12 residues. This CDR3 reads CSVVAGSYGYTF. CDR3 coding DNA: TGCAGCGTCGTCGCTGGGAGCTATGGCTACACCTTC.

V usage is TRBV27 and J usage is TRBJ1-1, with D perhaps matching TRBD1 (5 bases). The germline V gene encodes CDR1 MNHEY and CDR2 SMNVEV (reference sequence). The CDR3 loop spans 14 amino acids. Between the trimmed V and J ends, which lost 2 bases and 0 bases, there was a span of 7 bases. CDR3 DNA: TGTGCCAGCAGTTTAATAGGGGTGAACACTGAAGCTTTCTTT. This sequence encodes CASSLIGVNTEAFF.

V gene TRBV6-5 combines with J gene TRBJ1-2; D gene unclear. The CDR3 totals 13 residues. The V end lost 7 bases, the J end lost 5 bases, and 14 bases lay between the germline ends. Germline lookup yields CDR1 MNHEY and CDR2 SVGAGI. In DNA form, the CDR3 reads TGTGCCAGCACGCAAACAGTAGGATATGGCTACACCTTC. This codes for CASTQTVGYGYTF.

V is TRBV5-1 and J is TRBJ2-3; D gene uncertain. V lost 7 bases, J lost 2 bases, and 17 bases lay in between. This CDR3 has 15 residues. Germline V gives CDR1 SGHRS, CDR2 YFSETQ. In DNA, the CDR3 is TGCGCCAGCCTCATGGTGGGCCATGACACAGATACGCAGTATTTT. This translates into CASLMVGHDTDTQYF. Based on the CDR3 plus reference TRBV5-1 and TRBJ2-3, the full variable domain is KAGVTQTPRYLIKTRGQQVTLSCSPISGHRSVSWYQQTPGQGLQFLFEYFSETQRNKGNFPGRFSGRQFSNSRSEMNVSTLELGDSALYLCASLMVGHDTDTQYFGPGTRLTVL.

The chain carries TRBV9 and TRBJ2-5; 9 bases align to TRBD2. The germline V gene has CDR1 SGDLS and CDR2 YYNGEE. The CDR3 length is 15 residues. With 0 bases clipped from V and 5 bases from J, the junction kept 5 bases outside the gene matches. The CDR3 sequence is CASSVGLAARETQYF. CDR3 nucleotides: TGTGCCAGCAGCGTAGGACTAGCGGCGAGGGAGACCCAGTACTTC.

This clone was observed once. V gene TRBV2 combines with J gene TRBJ1-1; D is perhaps TRBD1 (5 bases). V lost 4 bases and J lost 3, with 9 bases in between. The CDR3 sequence is 13 residues long. Germline CDR1 reads SNHLY; CDR2 reads FYNNEI. CDR3 coding DNA: TGTGCCAGCAGTGTCAGGGAGGACACTGAAGCTTTCTTT. Translating gives CASSVREDTEAFF. The whole variable domain, remainder taken from reference TRBV2 and TRBJ1-1, is EPEVTQTPSHQVTQMGQEVILRCVPISNHLYFYWYRQILGQKVEFLVSFYNNEISEKSEIFDDQFSVERPDGSNFTLKIRSTKLEDSAMYFCASSVREDTEAFFGQGTRLTVV.

The V gene is TRBV30, the J gene TRBJ2-7; 11 nucleotides align to TRBD2. The junction had 6 bases not matched to a gene; V was cut back by 7 bases and J by 4 bases. The CDR3 length is 13 residues. Germline CDR1 is GTSNPN and CDR2 is SVGIG (reference sequence). Here the CDR3 reads CALGTSGKYEQYF. CDR3 DNA: TGTGCCTTGGGGACTAGCGGAAAGTACGAGCAGTACTTC.

The V and J genes are TRBV4-1 and TRBJ2-1, with 7 nucleotides matching TRBD1. The ends lost 1 base at V and 3 bases at J; junction bases unmatched: 12. This CDR3 spans 18 amino acids. The V gene's germline CDR1 is MGHRA and CDR2 YSYEKL. The CDR3 coding sequence is TGCGCCAGCAGCCAAGCCCATCCCGGGACAGAGAACTACAATGAGCAGTTCTTC. Translating it yields CASSQAHPGTENYNEQFF.

The chain links TRBV7-2 to TRBJ2-7; D is unresolved. Trimming shortened V by 3 bases and J by 2 bases, and 11 bases separated the two germline ends. The CDR3 is made up of 14 amino acids. Germline assignment: CDR1 SGHTA and CDR2 FQGNSA. The CDR3 loop reads CASSFNSGPYEQYF. For the CDR3, the DNA is TGTGCCAGCAGCTTTAATAGTGGTCCCTACGAGCAGTACTTC.

The V and J genes are TRBV7-8 and TRBJ2-7, with D possibly TRBD2 on 5 matching bases. The ends were cut back, 1 base at V and 0 bases at J, with 16 bases in the middle. Germline CDR1 SGHVS, CDR2 FQNEAQ. This CDR3 comprises 17 residues. The CDR3 bases are TGTGCCAGCAGCTTAGGGTCCGGCGGGTTGAGCTCCTACGAGCAGTACTTC. Protein sequence: CASSLGSGGLSSYEQYF.

The chain carries TRBV5-8 and TRBJ2-4; 15 nucleotides agree with TRBD2. The germline gives CDR1 SGHTS, CDR2 YDEGEE. The CDR3 runs 17 residues. V lost 3 bases, J lost 1 base, and 2 bases stayed unmatched. CDR3 region: CASSSGTSGRAKNIQYF. The CDR3, as DNA: TGTGCCAGCAGCTCGGGGACTAGCGGGAGGGCCAAAAACATTCAGTACTTC. Filled out from reference TRBV5-8 and TRBJ2-4, the complete variable domain reads EAGVTQSPTHLIKTRGQQATLRCSPISGHTSVYWYQQALGLGLQFLLWYDEGEERNRGNFPPRFSGRQFPNYSSELNVNALELEDSALYLCASSSGTSGRAKNIQYFGAGTRLSVL.

The chain combines TRBV5-1 with TRBJ1-3, with TRBD1 matching 7 bases. CDR3 size: 17 residues. J gave up 0 bases and V 0 bases, and 6 bases lay outside the gene matches. CDR1 and CDR2 (germline): SGHRS, YFSETQ. CDR3 in DNA: TGCGCCAGCAGCTTGGTAGGCGGGACAGTCTCTGGAAACACCATATATTTT. Protein sequence: CASSLVGGTVSGNTIYF.